These 20 T cell receptor beta chains came from one sample sequenced in a study of T cell responses to AZD1222 COVID-19 vaccine. Profiled with immunoSEQ multiplex PCR; TCRdb holds only in-frame clones, not every one. The sample lists 130,000 or so clones, 80% to 95% occurring once. This material consisted of peripheral blood, taken 28 days after the second dose of the MenACWY control vaccine. The origin of the receptors is an adult who received the MenACWY meningococcal vaccine as a control.

The V gene is TRBV2, the J gene TRBJ2-3, with 12 bases matching TRBD2. Germline assignment: CDR1 SNHLY and CDR2 FYNNEI. Trimming cost V 4 bases and J 4 bases; bases outside gene matches: 6. This CDR3 contains 16 residues. CDR3 residues: CASSVASGGAADTQYF. For the CDR3, the DNA is TGTGCCAGCAGTGTGGCTAGCGGGGGGGCAGCAGATACGCAGTATTTT.

This clone showed up just once. V usage is TRBV5-1 and J usage is TRBJ2-7; tentatively, D is TRBD1 (6 bases). V lost 3 bases, J lost 3 bases, and 19 bases lay in between. This CDR3 comprises 16 residues. CDR1 SGHRS and CDR2 YFSETQ come from the germline V gene. CDR3 DNA sequence: TGCGCCAGCAGCTCGGGACAAGTGGGGCCTTACTACGAGCAGTACTTC. Translation gives CASSSGQVGPYYEQYF.

The V call is TRBV27, the J call TRBJ2-5, with 7 bases matching TRBD1. CDR3 size: 15 residues. V lost 5 bases to trimming and J lost 5 bases; unmatched junction nucleotides: 11. Germline lookup yields CDR1 MNHEY and CDR2 SMNVEV (reference sequence). In DNA, the CDR3 is TGTGCCAGCAGTCCGCGACAGGGTTGGGGGGAGACCCAGTACTTC. Encoded protein: CASSPRQGWGETQYF.

The sample holds a few counts of this clone. The V gene is TRBV5-1, the J gene TRBJ2-7, with D uncertain. V lost 4 bases, J lost 2 bases, and 10 bases lay in between. From germline, CDR1 is SGHRS and CDR2 YFSETQ. The CDR3 is 13 residues long. This CDR3 reads CASSPDGTYEQYF. The CDR3 region has the DNA TGCGCCAGCAGCCCGGACGGTACCTACGAGCAGTACTTC.

This chain connects TRBV6-1 to TRBJ1-5; D not certain. V gave up 2 bases and J gave up 6 bases, with 14 bases separating them. Germline V lookup: CDR1 MNHNS, CDR2 SASEGT. This CDR3 has 15 amino acids. The CDR3 DNA sequence: TGTGCCAGCAGTGAATTTGGGCAGTCGTTTCAGCCCCAGCATTTT. It yields the protein CASSEFGQSFQPQHF.

This sequence joins TRBV7-9 and TRBJ2-1; no firm D call. Trimming removed 7 bases from V and 7 bases from J, with 14 bases in between. The CDR3 totals 13 residues. Germline V gene lookup returns CDR1 SEHNR and CDR2 FQNEAQ (reference sequence). CDR3 amino acids: CASNLGIQNEQFF. The CDR3 DNA is TGTGCCAGCAACTTGGGGATTCAAAATGAGCAGTTCTTC. Full variable domain (rest looked up from reference TRBV7-9 and TRBJ2-1): DTGVSQNPRHKITKRGQNVTFRCDPISEHNRLYWYRQTLGQGPEFLTYFQNEAQLEKSRLLSDRFSAERPKGSFSTLEIQRTEQGDSAMYLCASNLGIQNEQFFGPGTRLTVL.

The chain joins TRBV7-7 to TRBJ2-7; D might be TRBD2 (6 bases). This CDR3 comprises 18 residues. V was trimmed by 0 bases and J by 0 bases, leaving 18 bases between them. Germline assignment: CDR1 SSHAT and CDR2 FNYEAQ (reference sequence). Here the CDR3 DNA reads TGTGCCAGCAGCTTAGCTGACCTTAGCGGCCAATCCTCCTACGAGCAGTACTTC. It codes for CASSLADLSGQSSYEQYF.

For the CDR3, the DNA is TGTGCCAGCAGCTTGGTGTTGGTTAGCGGGATTAAATACGAGCAGTACTTC. Protein sequence: CASSLVLVSGIKYEQYF. V is TRBV5-6 and J is TRBJ2-7; TRBD2 agrees at 8 bases. CDR1 and CDR2 from the germline V gene are SGHDT and YYEEEE. V was clipped by 0 bases and J by 4 bases; unmatched bases: 12. The CDR3 runs to 17 residues.

The chain is built from TRBV9 and TRBJ2-3; 11 bases map to TRBD2. The CDR3 sequence is 17 residues long. Looked up from germline, CDR1 is SGDLS and CDR2 is YYNGEE. After removal of 1 base from V and 2 bases from J, the junction contained 6 bases not matched to a gene. The CDR3 here is CASSVSPGLADTDTQYF. DNA for the CDR3: TGTGCCAGCAGCGTATCCCCGGGACTAGCGGACACAGATACGCAGTATTTT.

V usage is TRBV7-2 and J usage is TRBJ2-2; perhaps D is TRBD1 or TRBD2 (5 bases each). With 1 base removed from V and 5 bases from J, the gap between germline ends came to 8 bases. In germline, CDR1 is SGHTA, CDR2 FQGNSA. The CDR3 consists of 14 residues. The CDR3 reads CASSLVEGTGELFF. The CDR3 DNA follows: TGTGCCAGCAGCTTAGTAGAGGGGACCGGGGAGCTGTTTTTT.

The rearrangement uses TRBV19 and TRBJ1-2; D ambiguous. CDR1 and CDR2 (germline): LNHDA, SQIVND (reference sequence). Between the trimmed V and J ends, which lost 6 bases and 7 bases, there was a span of 12 bases. This CDR3 spans 12 amino acids. The CDR3 nucleotides are TGTGCCAGTAGCCGGAAGGGCCCTGGCTACACCTTC. Amino acid sequence: CASSRKGPGYTF. The variable domain in full, completed from reference TRBV19 and TRBJ1-2, reads DGGITQSPKYLFRKEGQNVTLSCEQNLNHDAMYWYRQDPGQGLRLIYYSQIVNDFQKGDIAEGYSVSREKKESFPLTVTSAQKNPTAFYLCASSRKGPGYTFGSGTRLTVV.

The chain joins TRBV28 to TRBJ2-7; 11 nucleotides align to TRBD1. J lost 4 bases, V lost 0 bases, and 8 bases had no gene match. The CDR3 loop spans 17 amino acids. Per the germline V gene, CDR1 is MDHEN and CDR2 is SYDVKM. The CDR3 loop is CASSLCLRGTGGYEQYF. Here the CDR3 DNA reads TGTGCCAGCAGTTTATGTTTGAGGGGGACAGGGGGTTACGAGCAGTACTTC. The complete variable domain, with remaining parts taken from reference TRBV28 and TRBJ2-7, reads DVKVTQSSRYLVKRTGEKVFLECVQDMDHENMFWYRQDPGLGLRLIYFSYDVKMKEKGDIPEGYSVSREKKERFSLILESASTNQTSMYLCASSLCLRGTGGYEQYFGPGTRLTVT.

The chain couples TRBV5-5 to TRBJ2-5; weak D call: TRBD1 (7 bases). Trimming pared 8 bases from V and 9 bases from J, leaving 29 bases between. From germline, CDR1 is SGHKS and CDR2 YYEKEE (reference sequence). The CDR3 contains 16 residues. The DNA of the CDR3 is TGTGCCAGAAGGGGGCCAACCGGGACGGCCTCGGGGGCCCAGTACTTC. Protein: CARRGPTGTASGAQYF. The entire variable domain, with the rest obtained from reference TRBV5-5 and TRBJ2-5, is as follows: DAGVTQSPTHLIKTRGQQVTLRCSPISGHKSVSWYQQVLGQGPQFIFQYYEKEERGRGNFPDRFSARQFPNYSSELNVNALLLGDSALYLCARRGPTGTASGAQYFGPGTRLLVL.

This chain connects TRBV5-8 to TRBJ2-7; 7 nucleotides line up with TRBD2. The CDR3 consists of 14 residues. Looked up from germline, CDR1 is SGHTS and CDR2 is YDEGEE. J was trimmed by 3 bases and V by 1 base; bases with no gene match: 4. Written as DNA, the CDR3 is TGTGCCAGCAGCTTGTCATGGGACTACTACGAGCAGTACGTC. It translates to CASSLSWDYYEQYV.

The chain carries TRBV28 and TRBJ2-2, with D possibly being TRBD2 (7 bases). Germline V gives CDR1 MDHEN, CDR2 SYDVKM. The CDR3 is 15 residues long. Between the trimmed V and J ends, which lost 6 bases and 4 bases, there was a span of 15 bases. The CDR3 DNA is TGTGCCAGCAGCCGGGGAGGGGGATCCACCGGGGAGCTGTTTTTT. Protein product: CASSRGGGSTGELFF.

The genes are TRBV5-1 and TRBJ2-3, with D possibly being TRBD2 (5 bases). CDR1 is SGHRS and CDR2 is YFSETQ in the germline V gene. The CDR3 has 14 residues. Trimming removed 4 bases at V and 6 bases at J, with 15 bases between. The CDR3 nucleotides are TGCGCCAGCAGCCTCCTTAGTCCGGGGGATACGCAGTATTTT. The encoded protein is CASSLLSPGDTQYF.

The chain employs TRBV5-4 and TRBJ2-2; 8 bases fit TRBD1. The CDR3 contains 15 residues. Unmatched junction bases numbered 6, after V lost 4 bases and J lost 4 bases. Germline V gene sequence: CDR1 SGHNT, CDR2 YYREEE (reference sequence). The CDR3 loop reads CASSSSGGGTGELFF. The CDR3 bases are TGTGCCAGCAGCAGCTCAGGGGGCGGCACCGGGGAGCTGTTTTTT.

V is TRBV28 and J is TRBJ2-1; D is uncertain. The CDR3 has 17 amino acids. The germline V gene has CDR1 MDHEN and CDR2 SYDVKM. V lost 5 bases to trimming and J lost 0 bases, with 17 bases between them. In DNA form, the CDR3 reads TGTGCCAGCAGTAATCTGTTGTCCCTAAGCTCCTACAATGAGCAGTTCTTC. Amino acids: CASSNLLSLSSYNEQFF.

The rearrangement links TRBV3-1 (or the pseudogene TRBV3-2) to TRBJ1-2; 8 bases are shared with TRBD1. V was pared by 3 bases and J by 2 bases, with 8 bases of the junction left unmatched. The CDR3 extends over 16 amino acids. Germline assignment: CDR1 LGHDT and CDR2 YNNKEL (reference sequence). CDR3 sequence: CASSHDSRDRNYGYTF. Written as DNA, the CDR3 is TGTGCCAGCAGCCATGACTCCCGGGACAGGAACTATGGCTACACCTTC.

The chain combines TRBV28 with TRBJ2-3; TRBD1 agrees at 10 bases. Trimming at V came to 5 bases and at J to 5 bases, leaving 7 bases not matched to a gene. Germline assignment: CDR1 MDHEN and CDR2 SYDVKM. This CDR3 has 15 residues. The chain's CDR3 is CASSGGQGVKDTQYF. The CDR3 DNA is TGTGCCAGCAGTGGAGGACAGGGGGTGAAAGATACGCAGTATTTT.